Listed below are T cell receptor beta chains from one sample, sequenced in a study of T cell repertoires in cytomegalovirus infection. TCRdb itself ran the reads through MiXCR, one entry per CDR3 protein. The repertoire holds about a million distinct CDR3 sequences, with approximately 31% as singletons. These receptors lack a known antigen. Sequenced here: cultured CD8+ T cells from PBMCs, sampled from culture after CMV antigen stimulation. These receptors all stem from a human donor in good health (CMV status not recorded). Some clones in this sample may be carry-over from other donors' samples. The CDR3 runs from the conserved cysteine through the conserved F or W. The D gene is left open where the match is weak. Part of the rows lack a size; the others show once, few, many or a class for expanded clones.

- | TRBJ2-5 | TRBD2 | TRBV7-9 | TGTGCCAGCAGCAGCGGGGGGGCCGGGGTGGAGACCCAGTACTTC | CASSSGGAGVETQYF
- | TRBJ2-1 | TRBD1 | TRBV6-2/TRBV6-3 | TGTGCCAGCAGTTACACCCTTGTCGGACAGGGTCAGTATCGGAATGAGCAGTTCTTC | CASSYTLVGQGQYRNEQFF
- | TRBJ2-1 | TRBD2 | TRBV7-9 | TGTGCTAGCAGCTCATCCCCCCCCGGGGGGGCACTGAATGAGCAGTTCTTC | CASSSSPPGGALNEQFF
- | TRBJ2-5 | TRBD1 | TRBV9 | TGTGCCAGCAGCGGACACCGGACAGGGAAAGAGACCCAGTACTTC | CASSGHRTGKETQYF
once | TRBJ1-2 | - | TRBV15 | TGTGCCACCAGCAGCCCCGTGGATGGCTACATCTTC | CATSSPVDGYIF
few | TRBJ2-7 | - | TRBV2 | TGTGCCAGCAGTGGGAGTCAGGATTACGAGCAGTACTTC | CASSGSQDYEQYF
many | TRBJ2-7 | - | TRBV7-8 | TGTGCCAGCAGCTTAGGTGCTACAGCCTACGAGCAGTACTTC | CASSLGATAYEQYF
many | TRBJ1-5 | TRBD1 | TRBV6-1 | TGTGCCAGCAGGGACAGGGGGAATCAGCCCCAGCATTTT | CASRDRGNQPQHF
- | TRBJ2-3 | TRBD1 | TRBV6-5 | TGTGCCAGCAGTTACTCGGTCGGGACAGGGGGCGACACAGATACGCAGTATTTT | CASSYSVGTGGDTDTQYF
- | TRBJ1-1 | - | TRBV7-6 | TGTGCCAGCAGCTCCCCCCGGCAACAGAACACTGAAGCTTTCTTT | CASSSPRQQNTEAFF
few | TRBJ2-1 | TRBD1 | TRBV7-9 | TGTGCCAGCAGCACCGGGGACAGGGGGCTGAATGAGCAGTTCTTC | CASSTGDRGLNEQFF
few | TRBJ2-5 | - | TRBV7-8 | TGTGCCAGCGAACTAGCCTCGTACCAAGAGACCCAGTACTTC | CASELASYQETQYF
once | TRBJ2-5 | - | TRBV2 | TGTGCCAACCAAAGGGTGGCAGCATACCAAGAGACCCAGTACTTC | CANQRVAAYQETQYF
- | TRBJ1-2 | - | TRBV6-6 | TGTGCCAGCAGTCTTCGGGTCTATGGCTGCACCTTC | CASSLRVYGCTF
few | TRBJ2-6 | - | TRBV7-9 | TGTGCCAGCAGCCGCCCTGGACAGTCCGGGGCCAACGTCCTGACTTTC | CASSRPGQSGANVLTF
once | TRBJ1-5 | TRBD1 | TRBV4-1 | TGCGCCAGCAGCCAAGAGGGACAGGGTGTTGAGTGGCCCCAGCATTTT | CASSQEGQGVEWPQHF
few | TRBJ1-5 | - | TRBV27 | TGTGCCAGCAGTTTATTGGACGTTCGATGGCCCCAGCATTTT | CASSLLDVRWPQHF
many | TRBJ2-2 | - | TRBV6-2/TRBV6-3 | TGTGCCAGCGGGAGCACACTCCCACAGGTGGTAGCGTGGGGAGACGGGGAGCTGTTTTTT | CASGSTLPQVVAWGDGELFF
many | TRBJ2-1 | TRBD2 | TRBV5-1 | TGTGCCAGCAGCTTAGACGGGGGGGCCTACAATGAGCAGTTCTTC | CASSLDGGAYNEQFF
- | TRBJ2-3 | TRBD2 | TRBV12-3/TRBV12-4 | TGTGCCAGCAGCTCGCGCGCCAGCGGGGGGGCCCCAGCGCAGTATTTT | CASSSRASGGAPAQYF
once | TRBJ1-4 | TRBD1 | TRBV7-9 | TGTGTCAGCAGCACAGGGGACGCGATGATTCAGGAAAAACTGTTTTTT | CVSSTGDAMIQEKLFF
- | TRBJ2-1 | - | TRBV3-1 | TGTGCCAGCAGCCCACGTCCCATATACAATGAGCAGTTCTTC | CASSPRPIYNEQFF
- | TRBJ2-3 | TRBD1 | TRBV6-5 | TGTGCCAGCAGCATGACAGGGTTTGGGCCCACAGATACGCAGTATTTT | CASSMTGFGPTDTQYF
- | TRBJ1-2 | - | TRBV7-9 | TGTGCCAGCAGCCCCCCCCAGGAGACCTATGGCTACACCTTC | CASSPPQETYGYTF
many | TRBJ2-3 | TRBD2 | TRBV7-2 | TGTGCCAGCAGCTTAAGGTGGGGGGGAAGCACAGATACGCAGTATTTT | CASSLRWGGSTDTQYF
many | TRBJ2-1 | - | TRBV11-2 | TGTGCCAGCAGCTTAGAGCTCAATGAGCAGTTCTTC | CASSLELNEQFF
- | TRBJ1-1 | - | TRBV5-1 | TGCGCCAGCAGCCCCCGGTTGGCTAACACTGAAGCTTTCTTT | CASSPRLANTEAFF
few | TRBJ2-6 | - | TRBV15 | TGTGCCACCAGCGCCCATAATGAATTCTACTCTGGGGCCAACGTCCTGACTTTC | CATSAHNEFYSGANVLTF
few | TRBJ1-1 | - | TRBV6-5 | TGTGCCAGCACCGCGGAGGGGACTGAAGCTTTCTTT | CASTAEGTEAFF
- | TRBJ1-5 | TRBD1 | TRBV7-6 | TGTGCCAGCAGCTTAGGATTCGGCCGGGACAGGGCGAACAATCAGCCCCAGCATTTT | CASSLGFGRDRANNQPQHF
- | TRBJ1-6 | - | TRBV7-9 | TGTGCCAACAGCTTCAGCTCCTATAATTCACCCCTCCACTTT | CANSFSSYNSPLHF
few | TRBJ2-2 | - | TRBV12-3/TRBV12-4 | TGTGCCAGCAGTTTAGCCCTGGTACCGGTCACCGGGGAGCTGTTTTTT | CASSLALVPVTGELFF
many | TRBJ2-7 | TRBD1 | TRBV7-8 | TGTGCCAGCAGCTCGGACAGGATGTCCTACGAGCAGTACTTC | CASSSDRMSYEQYF
- | TRBJ2-1 | - | TRBV27 | TGTGCCAGCACTGGGGTGGCTGATGAGCAGTTCTTC | CASTGVADEQFF
- | TRBJ2-1 | - | TRBV2 | TGTGCCAGCAGGGGATGGAATGAGCAGTTCTTC | CASRGWNEQFF
many | TRBJ1-5 | - | TRBV7-8 | TGTGCCAGCAGCTTAGGGAGGGGAGCGCAGCCCCAGCATTTT | CASSLGRGAQPQHF
- | TRBJ2-5 | - | TRBV9 | TGTGCCAGCAGCGTAGGTCGGTGGGGCCAAGAGACCCAGTACTTC | CASSVGRWGQETQYF
- | TRBJ1-2 | - | TRBV15 | TGTGCCACCAGCAGTATCTACAGGGAGGCCACCTTC | CATSSIYREATF
many | TRBJ1-2 | TRBD1 | TRBV7-8 | TGTGCCAGCAGCCAGGGACAGAACTATGGCTACACCTTC | CASSQGQNYGYTF
few | TRBJ1-1 | TRBD1 | TRBV27 | TGTGCCAGCAGTTTACCCCCGGGGACAGGGGGCATGAACACTGAAGCTTTCTTT | CASSLPPGTGGMNTEAFF
- | TRBJ2-2 | TRBD2 | TRBV5-1 | TGCGCCAGCAGCGGAACTAGCGGGGGGACCGGGGAGCTGTTTTTT | CASSGTSGGTGELFF
- | TRBJ2-7 | - | TRBV20-1 | TGCAGTGCTAGGGGAAAGCGGTCCTTTATTACTTCCTACGAGCAGTACTTC | CSARGKRSFITSYEQYF
once | TRBJ2-7 | - | TRBV19 | TGTGCCAGTAGTATCGCTGAGCAGTACGAGCAGTACTTC | CASSIAEQYEQYF
few | TRBJ2-2 | - | TRBV10-3 | TGTGCCATCAGTCCCCGAGGGGCAGAGAACACCGGGGAGCTGTTTTTT | CAISPRGAENTGELFF
- | TRBJ2-1 | TRBD1 | TRBV10-3 | TGTGCCATCAGTGAGTTGGGACAGGGATACTCCAATGAGCAGTTCTTC | CAISELGQGYSNEQFF